This is a list of T cell receptor beta chains from one sample in a study of CD4 T cell repertoires in COVID-19. Some clones are missing from TCRdb's copy, which holds only in-frame ones; the method was immunoSEQ multiplex PCR. The table has approximately 24,000 clones, roughly 92% seen once. The sample in question was circulating follicular helper CD4+ T cells (cTfh) from blood, obtained before the COVID-19 pandemic. These receptor sequences come from a human donor who had COVID-19. Both conserved end residues are trimmed from each CDR3.

J gene | V gene | CDR3 protein
TRBJ2-3 | TRBV6-1 | ASSDGRLTTDTQY
TRBJ2-3 | TRBV11-2 | ASSVTTSGRGADTQY
TRBJ1-1 | TRBV18 | ASSSDMVDTEAF
TRBJ2-7 | TRBV2 | ASGHNRGGYEQY
TRBJ1-2 | TRBV10-3 | AARGLYGYT
TRBJ2-7 | TRBV27 | ASSSPMTGDRYEQY
TRBJ2-7 | TRBV5-1 | ASSLDGRYEQY
TRBJ1-1 | TRBV7-8 | ASSYSGGWTEAF
TRBJ2-7 | TRBV7-8 | ASSSAGTSASYEQY
TRBJ2-7 | TRBV28 | ASSLPSLYEQY
TRBJ2-5 | TRBV18 | ASSDRAGVRETQY
TRBJ1-1 | TRBV5-1 | ASRFGGDGRPEAF
TRBJ2-1 | TRBV4-2 | ASSQDKSGNYNEQF
TRBJ1-3 | TRBV7-9 | ASMEGSGNTIY
TRBJ1-5 | TRBV10-3 | AISESPSVGQGAARH
TRBJ2-5 | TRBV5-6 | ASSGGGYQETQY
TRBJ1-4 | TRBV9 | ASSGGQGATNEKLF
TRBJ1-2 | TRBV10-1 | ASSGDRGSGYT
TRBJ1-5 | TRBV6-4 | ASLEGTGTGKDSNQPQH
TRBJ2-3 | TRBV28 | ASSLSGGEVRDTQY
TRBJ2-7 | TRBV4-2 | ASSQVYATAEQY
TRBJ2-2 | TRBV7-3 | ASSLLPQRGPNTGELF
TRBJ1-1 | TRBV30 | AWSPTGAANTEAF
TRBJ1-5 | TRBV19 | ASSAQGLWQPQH
TRBJ1-1 | TRBV5-1 | ASSKGEGTEAF
TRBJ2-7 | TRBV5-8 | ASSFVGTMYSYEQY
TRBJ2-3 | TRBV18 | ASSPPAGADTQY
TRBJ2-3 | TRBV7-8 | ASSLGRAGGYTDTQY
TRBJ1-6 | TRBV7-2 | ASSLGRTGRVGSPLH
TRBJ2-4 | TRBV5-6 | ASSLERSLAKNIQY
TRBJ1-2 | TRBV19 | ATDRNSYGYT
TRBJ1-2 | TRBV6-6 | ASSYGTGTYGYT
TRBJ2-5 | TRBV9 | ASTSGVAGGQETQY
TRBJ2-5 | TRBV29-1 | SARSSGQETQY
TRBJ2-3 | TRBV2 | ASSQQGVADTQY
TRBJ2-7 | TRBV4-2 | ASSPRGTDSYEQY
TRBJ1-5 | TRBV6-1 | ASSELRGNQPQH
TRBJ2-4 | TRBV6-1 | ASRETVAKNIQY